This T cell receptor beta chain comes out of a study of blood T cell repertoires in COVID-19. Whole-study context: Specimens from acute and convalescent COVID-19 originated in the United States, Italy and Spain. The cDNA or gDNA used as material had been derived from T cells, B-cell-depleted T cells, or PBMCs.

Per the authors' pipeline: Researchers report that nucleated cell counts were estimated from reference gene primer amplification. TCRdb keeps only in-frame clones here, not all; method: immunoSEQ multiplex PCR. For V, J and clone size, that table is used; D and trimming come from the DNA. Here the sample spans 15,000 to 18,000 clones, 82% being singletons. This clone has more than one count but fewer than ten. The CDR3 is 15 residues long. Germline CDR1 is LNHDA and CDR2 is SQIVND (reference sequence). Trimming cost V 2 bases and J 9 bases; bases outside gene matches: 7. This chain links TRBV19 with TRBJ1-6, with TRBD1 identical over 7 bases. The sequence was collected from an older man with active or convalescent COVID-19. Sequenced input: peripheral blood. The CDR3 is CASSISRGAISPLHF. The CDR3, as DNA: TGTGCCAGTAGTATATCCAGGGGGGCGATTTCACCCCTCCACTTT.